This passage covers 32 T cell receptor beta chains from one sample sequenced in a study of T-cell memory formation after mild COVID-19. TCRdb reprocessed the 5' RACE reads with MiXCR, giving one entry per CDR3 protein. This table holds approximately 350,000 distinct CDR3 sequences, approximately 15% found once. Sequencing used PBMCs or a T cell subset sorted from them (not recorded which). These receptors were collected from a man between 18 and 35 years old who had mild COVID-19 (a few samples of this study predate the infection). Cell type and time point are not known.

In this sample, this clonotype turned up many times. The gene calls are TRBV7-3 and TRBJ1-2; D ambiguous. V lost 2 bases, J lost 4 bases, and 8 bases lay in between. Germline CDR1 and CDR2: SGHTA and FQGTGA. The length of the CDR3 is 13 residues. The CDR3 spells CASSLEGGYGYTF. For the CDR3, the DNA is TGTGCCAGCAGCTTAGAGGGTGGCTATGGCTACACCTTC.

The table lists this clonotype with a few counts. The V and J genes are TRBV7-6 and TRBJ1-2; 11 nucleotides agree with TRBD1. Trimming took 5 bases from V and 11 from J; bases not matched to a gene: 10. Germline V gene data show CDR1 as SGHVS and CDR2 as FNYEAQ. The CDR3 spans 14 residues. CDR3 DNA: TGTGCCAGCAGCCTACTTGCGGGACAGGGGGTTTACACCTTC. Encoded protein: CASSLLAGQGVYTF.

This clonotype was counted ten times or more. V gene TRBV12-3 or TRBV12-4 combines with J gene TRBJ2-6; unclear D gene. CDR3 length: 14 amino acids. The germline V and J ends were trimmed by 5 bases and 0 bases, with 5 bases remaining between them. CDR3 in DNA: TGTGCCAGCAGTCAGAGCTCTGGGGCCAACGTCCTGACTTTC. This sequence encodes CASSQSSGANVLTF.

The chain employs TRBV7-9 and TRBJ2-3; 9 bases agree with TRBD1. The CDR3 consists of 16 residues. V gave up 5 bases and J gave up 0 bases; unmatched junction bases: 6. Germline V lookup: CDR1 SEHNR, CDR2 FQNEAQ (reference sequence). The CDR3: CASSRDGTGSTDTQYF. CDR3 DNA: TGTGCCAGCAGCCGAGACGGGACAGGGAGCACAGATACGCAGTATTTT.

J is TRBJ1-1 and V is TRBV7-3; possibly TRBD1 for D (5 bases). Per the germline V gene, CDR1 is SGHTA and CDR2 is FQGTGA. Trimming cost V 7 bases and J 6 bases, with 15 bases left between them. The CDR3 has 13 amino acids. The CDR3, as DNA: TGTGCCAGCAAGCAGGGAGTTGGTTCTGAAGCTTTCTTT. It encodes CASKQGVGSEAFF. The whole variable domain, filled in from reference TRBV7-3 and TRBJ1-1, reads GAGVSQTPSNKVTEKGKYVELRCDPISGHTALYWYRQSLGQGPEFLIYFQGTGAADDSGLPNDRFFAVRPEGSVSTLKIQRTERGDSAVYLCASKQGVGSEAFFGQGTRLTVV.

This clonotype came up many times. The chain carries TRBV6-5 and TRBJ2-7; 7 bases match TRBD2. V gave up 5 bases and J gave up 3 bases; unmatched junction bases: 7. In germline, CDR1 is MNHEY, CDR2 SVGAGI. The CDR3 totals 14 residues. The CDR3 loop reads CASSQNGGYYEQYF. The CDR3 bases are TGTGCCAGCAGTCAAAACGGGGGGTACTACGAGCAGTACTTC.

This clonotype appeared a few times. The rearrangement links TRBV29-1 to TRBJ2-3, with TRBD2 identical over 11 bases. The CDR3 length is 14 residues. After removal of 7 bases from V and 2 bases from J, the junction contained 5 bases not matched to a gene. Germline CDR1 reads SQVTM; CDR2 reads ANQGSEA. CDR3 sequence (DNA): TGCAGCGACGTGGGACTAGCGGACACAGATACGCAGTATTTT. Translated, it gives CSDVGLADTDTQYF.

This clonotype occurred a few times. This chain uses TRBV2 with TRBJ1-2; D is uncertain. CDR3 size: 13 residues. Per the germline V gene, CDR1 is SNHLY and CDR2 is FYNNEI. V shed 3 bases and J shed 3 bases, with 8 bases lying between them. The CDR3 DNA sequence: TGTGCCAGCAGTGACAGAAGAGACTATGGCTACACCTTC. It encodes CASSDRRDYGYTF.

The rearrangement joins TRBV7-2 to TRBJ2-1; D not certain. The CDR3 spans 14 residues. Per the germline V gene, CDR1 is SGHTA and CDR2 is FQGNSA. Trimming took off 6 bases at V and 0 bases at J, with 9 bases between the two ends. The CDR3 region has the DNA TGTGCCAGCAGACTTCCGGGCTCCTACAATGAGCAGTTCTTC. Translating it yields CASRLPGSYNEQFF.

This clonotype has a handful of counts. The chain employs TRBV19 and TRBJ1-5; possible D gene TRBD1, 5 bases. Germline CDR1 reads LNHDA; CDR2 reads SQIVND (reference sequence). Trimming pared 4 bases from V and 1 base from J, leaving 20 bases between. CDR3 length equals 18 residues. CDR3 nucleotide sequence: TGTGCCAGTAGTACCTCAATCACACAGGACCCAAGCAATCAGCCCCAGCATTTT. Residues: CASSTSITQDPSNQPQHF.

This clonotype was seen at least ten times. V gene TRBV12-3 or TRBV12-4 combines with J gene TRBJ1-1, with a possible D match to TRBD1 (6 bases). This CDR3 comprises 14 residues. V was cut by 7 bases and J by 1 base, with 13 bases left in between. CDR3 coding DNA: TGTGCCAGCAATTCACAGGGTCCGAACACTGAAGCTTTCTTT. Translation: CASNSQGPNTEAFF.

The sample holds a few counts of this clonotype. This chain uses TRBV6-2 or TRBV6-3 with TRBJ2-3; D might be TRBD1 or TRBD2, each matching 5 bases. Germline V gene lookup returns CDR1 MNHEY and CDR2 SVGEGT. Trimming took 2 bases from V and 3 from J, leaving 6 bases between them. The CDR3 runs to 13 residues. Here the CDR3 DNA reads TGTGCCAGCAGTTACGGGACGACAGATACGCAGTATTTT. Translated, it gives CASSYGTTDTQYF.

The J gene is TRBJ2-3, the V gene TRBV10-3; 12 bases line up with TRBD2. V was pared by 3 bases and J by 6 bases, with 4 bases of the junction left unmatched. Germline lookup yields CDR1 ENHRY and CDR2 SYGVKD. This CDR3 spans 15 amino acids. The CDR3 DNA reads TGTGCCATCAGTGACCCGACTAGCGGGGGTGATACGCAGTATTTT. Translated, it gives CAISDPTSGGDTQYF.

This chain joins TRBV6-5 and TRBJ1-2, with 11 positions matching TRBD1. Germline loops: CDR1 MNHEY, CDR2 SVGAGI. The CDR3 contains 12 residues. Trimming cost V 6 bases and J 12 bases; bases outside gene matches: 6. The CDR3 nucleotides are TGTGCCAGCAGCGACCGGGACAGGGGGGACACCTTC. The encoded protein is CASSDRDRGDTF.

This clonotype has just a few counts. The chain carries TRBV6-2 or TRBV6-3 and TRBJ2-7; TRBD2 is a possible D gene (5 bases). With 6 bases removed from V and 5 bases from J, the gap between germline ends came to 8 bases. The CDR3 loop spans 11 amino acids. Germline lookup yields CDR1 MNHEY and CDR2 SVGEGT. CDR3 nucleotide sequence: TGTGCCAGCAGGGACTGGGACGAGCAGTACTTC. As protein: CASRDWDEQYF.

This clonotype appeared a few times. The chain has TRBV7-2 and TRBJ2-5; 11 positions agree with TRBD2. V gave up 0 bases and J gave up 4 bases; unmatched junction bases: 13. The germline gives CDR1 SGHTA, CDR2 FQGNSA. The CDR3 is made up of 19 amino acids. CDR3 nucleotides: TGTGCCAGCAGCTTAGCCTGGTGGGCTAGCGGGGGGCCGGGAGAGACCCAGTACTTC. It codes for CASSLAWWASGGPGETQYF.

At least ten counts were recorded for this clonotype. This chain uses TRBV5-1 with TRBJ2-3; the D gene could be TRBD1 or TRBD2 (5 bases each). Germline V CDR1 and CDR2: SGHRS, YFSETQ. The CDR3 totals 13 residues. V gave up 7 bases and J gave up 4 bases, with 13 bases separating them. In nucleotides, the CDR3 is TGCGCCAGCCCCCCCCGGGGCCCAGATACGCAGTATTTT. Its translation is CASPPRGPDTQYF.

This clonotype was detected ten times or more. V and J are TRBV9 and TRBJ1-1, with TRBD1 identical over 7 bases. Per the germline V gene, CDR1 is SGDLS and CDR2 is YYNGEE. The CDR3 extends over 15 amino acids. J was trimmed by 3 bases and V by 4 bases; bases with no gene match: 9. CDR3 DNA sequence: TGTGCCAGCAGCCCCAGACAGGGACTGGACACTGAAGCTTTCTTT. It specifies CASSPRQGLDTEAFF.

The V gene is TRBV9, the J gene TRBJ2-2; 8 bases map to TRBD2. The CDR3 runs 14 residues. Trimming took 8 bases from V and 4 from J; bases not matched to a gene: 7. Germline CDR1 and CDR2: SGDLS and YYNGEE. This CDR3 reads CASMAGGPTGELFF. The DNA for the CDR3 is TGTGCCAGTATGGCGGGGGGCCCCACCGGGGAGCTGTTTTTT.

This clonotype has a handful of counts. The chain carries TRBV19 and TRBJ2-7; 8 bases are a match to TRBD1. CDR3 length equals 13 residues. J gave up 5 bases and V 4 bases, and 4 bases lay outside the gene matches. Germline loops: CDR1 LNHDA, CDR2 SQIVND (reference sequence). The CDR3, as DNA: TGTGCCAGTAGTAAACAGGGGGGCGACGAGCAGTACTTC. It codes for CASSKQGGDEQYF.

This clonotype was counted ten times or more. The rearrangement uses TRBV4-1 and TRBJ1-2, with 7 bases lining up with TRBD1. CDR3 length: 17 amino acids. V trimming: 0 bases; J trimming: 5 bases; junction bases outside the gene matches: 12. Germline CDR1 reads MGHRA; CDR2 reads YSYEKL. CDR3 protein: CASSQDWTGAHPYGYTF. CDR3 sequence (DNA): TGCGCCAGCAGCCAAGATTGGACAGGCGCCCACCCATATGGCTACACCTTC.

There are many counts of this clonotype. The chain links TRBV9 to TRBJ2-5; 10 bases line up with TRBD2. The CDR3 totals 15 residues. After removal of 4 bases from V and 5 bases from J, the junction contained 8 bases not matched to a gene. In germline, CDR1 is SGDLS, CDR2 YYNGEE. CDR3 in DNA: TGTGCCAGCAGCAAAAGAGCGGGGGGGCCTGAGACCCAGTACTTC. Protein: CASSKRAGGPETQYF.

The V gene is TRBV5-4, the J gene TRBJ1-5; D unresolved. V was clipped by 2 bases and J by 6 bases, with 12 bases between them. The CDR3 has 14 residues. Germline values: CDR1 SGHNT, CDR2 YYREEE (reference sequence). The CDR3 region is CASSLSPGAQPQHF. The CDR3 region has the DNA TGTGCCAGCAGCTTATCGCCAGGAGCTCAGCCCCAGCATTTT.

This sequence joins TRBV12-3 or TRBV12-4 and TRBJ2-5, with 11 bases lining up with TRBD1. The CDR3 totals 15 residues. V lost 6 bases, J lost 4 bases, and 7 bases stayed unmatched. The CDR3 DNA follows: TGTGCCAGCAGCCCAGGACAGGGGGCTTCAGAGACCCAGTACTTC. This gives the protein CASSPGQGASETQYF.

The table lists this clonotype with a few counts. The CDR3 region is CASSLTAGGTDTQYF. In DNA form, the CDR3 reads TGTGCCAGCAGTTTAACGGCAGGAGGCACAGATACGCAGTATTTT. The genes are TRBV12-3 or TRBV12-4 and TRBJ2-3; D gene ambiguous. Trimming left V 2 bases short and J 1 base short, with 10 bases between. The CDR3 is 15 amino acids.

This clonotype was picked up a small number of times. The genes are TRBV18 and TRBJ1-4; a weak D match, TRBD1 (6 bases). The germline V and J ends were trimmed by 3 bases and 3 bases, with 11 bases remaining between them. The CDR3 consists of 15 residues. Germline V gene lookup returns CDR1 KGHSH and CDR2 LQKENI. The CDR3 here is CASSPRTASNEKLFF. CDR3 nucleotides: TGTGCCAGCTCACCGAGGACAGCATCTAATGAAAAACTGTTTTTT. Filled out from reference TRBV18 and TRBJ1-4, the complete variable domain reads NAGVMQNPRHLVRRRGQEARLRCSPMKGHSHVYWYRQLPEEGLKFMVYLQKENIIDESGMPKERFSAEFPKEGPSILRIQQVVRGDSAAYFCASSPRTASNEKLFFGSGTQLSVL.

This chain links TRBV12-3 or TRBV12-4 with TRBJ2-4; D uncertain. CDR3 size: 12 residues. The V end was cut by 6 bases, the J end by 6 bases, with 9 bases between. For the CDR3, the DNA is TGTGCCAGCAGAAATAACCTAAACATTCAGTACTTC. It codes for CASRNNLNIQYF.

This clonotype turned up a few times. V usage is TRBV6-5 and J usage is TRBJ1-2; D is ambiguous. Per germline, CDR1 MNHEY and CDR2 SVGAGI. Trimming removed 2 bases from V and 0 bases from J, with 7 bases in between. The CDR3 consists of 14 residues. The CDR3 loop reads CASSYRAANYGYTF. CDR3 bases: TGTGCCAGCAGTTACCGTGCCGCTAACTATGGCTACACCTTC.

The J gene is TRBJ2-1, the V gene TRBV9, with no clear D. The germline V and J ends were trimmed by 0 bases and 1 base, with 5 bases remaining between them. CDR1 is SGDLS and CDR2 is YYNGEE in the germline V gene. The CDR3 loop spans 14 amino acids. In DNA form, the CDR3 reads TGTGCCAGCAGCGTAGTTGCATCCTACAATGAGCAGTTCTTC. It specifies CASSVVASYNEQFF. Drawing the rest from reference TRBV9 and TRBJ2-1, the complete variable domain is DSGVTQTPKHLITATGQRVTLRCSPRSGDLSVYWYQQSLDQGLQFLIQYYNGEERAKGNILERFSAQQFPDLHSELNLSSLELGDSALYFCASSVVASYNEQFFGPGTRLTVL.

The rearrangement joins TRBV10-3 to TRBJ1-4; D gene ambiguous. The V and J ends lost 0 bases and 13 bases respectively, with 12 bases between them. This CDR3 has 13 residues. The germline CDR1 and CDR2 sequences are ENHRY and SYGVKD. CDR3 in DNA: TGTGCCATCAGTGAGTCGAGTGTCCCTTCACTGTTTTTT. This translates into CAISESSVPSLFF.

The V and J genes are TRBV12-3 or TRBV12-4 and TRBJ1-5; D gene ambiguous. This CDR3 is built from 14 residues. V was trimmed by 6 bases and J by 1 base, leaving 10 bases between them. The DNA for the CDR3 is TGTGCCAGCAGGACGCGACACAGCAATCAGCCCCAGCATTTT. The encoded protein is CASRTRHSNQPQHF.

This clonotype was observed a few times. This chain joins TRBV18 and TRBJ2-1, with D maybe TRBD1 (7 bases). Per the germline V gene, CDR1 is KGHSH and CDR2 is LQKENI. The germline V and J ends were trimmed by 2 bases and 7 bases, with 9 bases remaining between them. The CDR3 length is 13 residues. CDR3 protein: CASSPSGGNEQFF. In DNA, the CDR3 is TGTGCCAGCTCACCATCAGGGGGGAATGAGCAGTTCTTC.